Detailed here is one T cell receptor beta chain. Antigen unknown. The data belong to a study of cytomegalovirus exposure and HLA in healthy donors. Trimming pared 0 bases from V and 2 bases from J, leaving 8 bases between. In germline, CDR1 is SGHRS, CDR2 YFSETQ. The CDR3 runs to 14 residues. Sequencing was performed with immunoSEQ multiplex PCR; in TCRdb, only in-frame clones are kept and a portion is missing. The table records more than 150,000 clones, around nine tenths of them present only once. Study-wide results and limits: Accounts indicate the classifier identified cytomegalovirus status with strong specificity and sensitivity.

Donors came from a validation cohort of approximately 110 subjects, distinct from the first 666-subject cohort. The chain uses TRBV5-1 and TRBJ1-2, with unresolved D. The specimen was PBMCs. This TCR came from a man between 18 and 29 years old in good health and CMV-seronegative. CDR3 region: CASSLEWQNYGYTF. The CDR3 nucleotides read TGCGCCAGCAGCTTGGAGTGGCAGAACTATGGCTACACCTTC.